A selection of T cell receptor beta chains follows, all from one sample in a study of blood T cells in healthy people across ages. TCRdb itself ran the 5' RACE reads through MiXCR, one entry per CDR3 protein. This table holds about 1.5 million distinct CDR3 sequences, less than 45% found once. The sequencing sample was made of blood. The receptors shown here come from a woman between 18 and 29 years old in good health. Both conserved end residues are trimmed from each CDR3. The order of the fields is V gene, J gene, CDR3 protein.

V gene: TRBV2
J gene: TRBJ1-1
CDR3 protein: ASRRSRGGDTEAF

V gene: TRBV2
J gene: TRBJ2-7
CDR3 protein: ASSERSLAGTYEQY

V gene: TRBV12-3/TRBV12-4
J gene: TRBJ1-4
CDR3 protein: ASSFGGGYEKLF

V gene: TRBV12-3/TRBV12-4
J gene: TRBJ2-6
CDR3 protein: ASSLTGVGANVLT

V gene: TRBV6-5
J gene: TRBJ2-7
CDR3 protein: ASSTGGLLYEQY

V gene: TRBV3-1
J gene: TRBJ2-7
CDR3 protein: ASSPTHLGHQY

V gene: TRBV6-2/TRBV6-3
J gene: TRBJ1-1
CDR3 protein: ASSIRGQTNTEAF

V gene: TRBV29-1
J gene: TRBJ2-7
CDR3 protein: SVEGFYEQY

V gene: TRBV29-1
J gene: TRBJ2-1
CDR3 protein: SVPVYNEQF

V gene: TRBV20-1
J gene: TRBJ2-1
CDR3 protein: SAGGLAGEIYNEQF

V gene: TRBV7-9
J gene: TRBJ1-6
CDR3 protein: ASSLTGTGSNSPLH

V gene: TRBV29-1
J gene: TRBJ1-1
CDR3 protein: SALGTGEADTEAF

V gene: TRBV3-1
J gene: TRBJ2-5
CDR3 protein: ASSQDQRGQETQY

V gene: TRBV20-1
J gene: TRBJ2-7
CDR3 protein: SARRGDYNEQY

V gene: TRBV7-3
J gene: TRBJ1-1
CDR3 protein: ASSLSLADRVLNTEAF

V gene: TRBV6-1
J gene: TRBJ2-2
CDR3 protein: ASSEAGTGGTGELF

V gene: TRBV20-1
J gene: TRBJ2-3
CDR3 protein: SASGPPGSGDTQY

V gene: TRBV7-2
J gene: TRBJ2-1
CDR3 protein: ASSLLRASASAYNEQF

V gene: TRBV5-1
J gene: TRBJ2-7
CDR3 protein: ASSSLRDKSYEQY

V gene: TRBV9
J gene: TRBJ1-6
CDR3 protein: ASSGKRQGSYNSPLH

V gene: TRBV10-3
J gene: TRBJ1-5
CDR3 protein: AISQEGFSNQPQH

V gene: TRBV20-1
J gene: TRBJ2-3
CDR3 protein: SARGRTATDTQY

V gene: TRBV20-1
J gene: TRBJ1-5
CDR3 protein: SAPSGGSGNNQPQH

V gene: TRBV7-2
J gene: TRBJ2-2
CDR3 protein: ASSFPGPLGTGELF

V gene: TRBV10-3
J gene: TRBJ1-5
CDR3 protein: AISEWGNQPQH

V gene: TRBV2
J gene: TRBJ1-5
CDR3 protein: ASSVHSISNQPQH

V gene: TRBV10-2
J gene: TRBJ2-1
CDR3 protein: ASRLAGGRGVNEQF

V gene: TRBV11-2
J gene: TRBJ2-1
CDR3 protein: ASSLGLRGKNNEQF